This is a list of T cell receptor beta chains from one sample in a study of a mutant IDH1 vaccine in newly diagnosed glioma. No antigens are known for them. Produced via immunoSEQ multiplex PCR; TCRdb's table is partial and in-frame only. The data show tens of thousands of clones, 80% seen once. Sequencing used PBMCs, obtained from a glioma patient whose treatment included an IDH1 peptide vaccine. Every receptor here comes from a man aged 40-50 years with glioma. The CDR3 runs from the conserved cysteine through the conserved F or W. A D gene is named only where the DNA matches it firmly. Expanded clones get a size class; other rows say once, few or many, or leave the size out.

14	.	TRBJ2-7	.	TRBV19	CASSIETSSYEQYF	TGTGCCAGTAGTATAGAAACGAGCTCCTACGAGCAGTACTTC
15	.	TRBJ1-1	.	TRBV6-5	CASSYSTNMNTEAFF	TGTGCCAGCAGTTACTCGACCAACATGAACACTGAAGCTTTCTTT
14	TRBD1	TRBJ1-6	few	TRBV6-5	CASNHDRGNSPLHF	TGTGCCAGCAACCACGACAGGGGCAATTCACCCCTCCACTTT
13	.	TRBJ2-5	once	TRBV5-6	CASNPRGRETQYF	TGTGCCAGCAATCCCAGGGGTCGGGAGACCCAGTACTTC
15	.	TRBJ2-3	.	TRBV6-1	CASSVEGGALDTQYF	TGTGCCAGCAGTGTCGAGGGCGGGGCATTAGATACGCAGTATTTT
15	TRBD2	TRBJ2-5	.	TRBV5-5	CASSTRTSGAETQYF	TGTGCCAGCAGCACCCGGACTAGCGGGGCGGAGACCCAGTACTTC
16	.	TRBJ2-5	.	TRBV2	CASSEARGAGQETQYF	TGTGCCAGCAGTGAAGCGCGTGGGGCAGGGCAAGAGACCCAGTACTTC
15	.	TRBJ1-6	medium-sized	TRBV5-6	CASSPDGGYNSPLHF	TGTGCCAGCAGCCCGGATGGTGGATATAATTCACCCCTCCACTTT
16	TRBD2	TRBJ2-5	.	TRBV7-6	CASSLQGLAGQETQYF	TGTGCCAGCAGCCTGCAGGGACTAGCGGGTCAAGAGACCCAGTACTTC
15	TRBD1	TRBJ2-5	.	TRBV5-1	CASSSQQGARKAQYF	TGCGCCAGCAGTTCCCAACAGGGGGCGCGAAAGGCCCAGTACTTC
12	.	TRBJ2-4	.	TRBV2	CATSGLKNIQYF	TGTGCCACCTCCGGACTGAAAAACATTCAGTACTTC
15	.	TRBJ2-3	.	TRBV7-2	CASSRVGGPTDTQYF	TGTGCCAGCAGCCGTGTGGGGGGCCCCACAGATACGCAGTATTTT
15	.	TRBJ2-5	.	TRBV5-1	CASSESGTLRETQYF	TGCGCCAGCAGCGAGTCCGGGACACTAAGAGAGACCCAGTACTTC
14	.	TRBJ2-1	.	TRBV5-1	CASSLAASYNEQFF	TGCGCCAGCAGCCTGGCAGCATCCTACAATGAGCAGTTCTTC
12	TRBD1	TRBJ2-7	.	TRBV29-1	CSALGQGHEQYF	TGCAGCGCCCTAGGACAGGGACACGAGCAGTACTTC
12	.	TRBJ2-3	.	TRBV5-4	CASIGTGDTQYF	TGTGCCAGCATCGGGACGGGGGATACGCAGTATTTT
15	TRBD1	TRBJ1-1	few	TRBV5-4	CASKSRDSMNTEAFF	TGTGCCAGCAAGTCCCGGGACAGCATGAACACTGAAGCTTTCTTT
15	.	TRBJ1-1	once	TRBV6-1	CASSEVGGQDTEAFF	TGTGCCAGCAGCGAAGTAGGGGGGCAGGATACTGAAGCTTTCTTT
17	.	TRBJ1-1	few	TRBV14	CASSHTLLGAPRTEAFF	TGTGCCAGCAGCCATACCCTCTTAGGGGCGCCTCGGACTGAAGCTTTCTTT
17	.	TRBJ1-1	.	TRBV5-1	CASSLSRTTARNTEAFF	TGCGCCAGCAGCTTGTCTCGAACGACAGCCAGAAACACTGAAGCTTTCTTT
15	.	TRBJ1-5	.	TRBV6-1	CASSEGTVTNQPQHF	TGTGCCAGCAGTGAAGGGACAGTAACAAATCAGCCCCAGCATTTT
14	TRBD1	TRBJ2-5	few	TRBV10-3	CAISEGQGEETQYF	TGTGCCATCAGTGAGGGACAGGGGGAAGAGACCCAGTACTTC
18	TRBD1	TRBJ2-2	.	TRBV18	CASSPYDRGPPNTGELFF	TGTGCCAGCTCACCGTACGACAGGGGGCCACCGAACACCGGGGAGCTGTTTTTT
15	TRBD1	TRBJ2-7	.	TRBV19	CASRLRQGPPYEQYF	TGTGCCAGTAGGCTAAGACAGGGGCCGCCCTACGAGCAGTACTTC
15	.	TRBJ1-3	.	TRBV2	CASTEAENRGNTIYF	TGTGCCAGCACCGAAGCGGAAAACCGTGGAAACACCATATATTTT
15	.	TRBJ2-1	.	TRBV30	CAWSGQETPYNEQFF	TGTGCCTGGAGTGGACAGGAGACTCCTTACAATGAGCAGTTCTTC
13	.	TRBJ1-2	.	TRBV30	CAWRVNGGHGYTF	TGTGCCTGGAGAGTTAATGGGGGACATGGCTACACCTTC
14	.	TRBJ2-7	.	TRBV5-1	CASSRGESRHEQYF	TGCGCCAGCAGCAGGGGGGAAAGTAGGCACGAGCAGTACTTC
14	.	TRBJ1-5	.	TRBV5-1	CASSLGQSNQPQHF	TGCGCCAGCAGCTTGGGGCAGAGCAATCAGCCCCAGCATTTT
12	TRBD1	TRBJ2-5	.	TRBV29-1	CSVATGAETQYF	TGCAGCGTTGCGACAGGGGCAGAGACCCAGTACTTC
13	.	TRBJ1-2	.	TRBV5-5	CASSLAGSYGYTF	TGTGCCAGCAGCTTGGCAGGGTCCTATGGCTACACCTTC
12	.	TRBJ2-2	.	TRBV12-5	CASGLGTGELFF	TGTGCTAGTGGTTTAGGCACCGGGGAGCTGTTTTTT
15	.	TRBJ2-1	.	TRBV2	CASSVAGTSYNEQFF	TGTGCCAGCAGTGTTGCGGGGACCTCCTACAATGAGCAGTTCTTC
14	.	TRBJ2-1	.	TRBV9	CASSVGADHNEQFF	TGTGCCAGCAGCGTGGGAGCGGACCACAATGAGCAGTTCTTC
14	TRBD1	TRBJ1-1	.	TRBV27	CASSFGQGNTEAFF	TGTGCCAGCAGTTTCGGACAGGGGAACACTGAAGCTTTCTTT
15	TRBD1	TRBJ1-1	few	TRBV9	CASSGRQGTNTEAFF	TGTGCCAGCAGCGGTCGACAGGGGACGAACACTGAAGCTTTCTTT
18	TRBD1	TRBJ2-7	.	TRBV18	CASSPDRGDGYPPYEQYF	TGTGCCAGCTCACCAGACAGGGGCGATGGGTATCCCCCCTACGAGCAGTACTTC
15	.	TRBJ2-7	.	TRBV19	CASSTGRAPSYEQYF	TGTGCCAGTAGTACCGGGAGAGCCCCTTCCTACGAGCAGTACTTC
14	.	TRBJ1-2	once	TRBV14	CASSHTGTLLGYTF	TGTGCCAGCAGCCATACAGGGACTCTCTTAGGCTACACCTTC
11	.	TRBJ2-1	.	TRBV4-1	CASSHLNEQFF	TGCGCCAGCAGCCATCTCAATGAGCAGTTCTTC
14	TRBD1	TRBJ2-3	.	TRBV2	CASSERQGADTQYF	TGTGCCAGCAGTGAACGACAGGGGGCAGATACGCAGTATTTT
15	.	TRBJ1-2	.	TRBV6-5	CASTWRSGRGGGYTF	TGTGCCAGCACTTGGCGGTCAGGGAGAGGAGGAGGCTACACCTTC
15	TRBD1	TRBJ1-6	.	TRBV27	CASSFGTGLRSPLHF	TGTGCCAGCAGTTTCGGGACAGGGTTACGATCACCCCTCCACTTT
14	.	TRBJ1-1	.	TRBV6-1	CASSIRTSNTEAFF	TGTGCCAGCAGTATCCGTACCTCGAACACTGAAGCTTTCTTT
15	.	TRBJ1-6	.	TRBV19	CASSNRAGLDSPLHF	TGTGCCAGTAGTAATCGAGCGGGCCTGGATTCACCCCTCCACTTT
16	TRBD1	TRBJ1-6	.	TRBV27	CASRSYRGAVNSPLHF	TGTGCCAGCAGATCTTACAGGGGCGCGGTTAATTCACCCCTCCACTTT
15	.	TRBJ1-1	.	TRBV27	CASSLFPGMNTEAFF	TGTGCCAGCAGTTTATTTCCAGGGATGAACACTGAAGCTTTCTTT